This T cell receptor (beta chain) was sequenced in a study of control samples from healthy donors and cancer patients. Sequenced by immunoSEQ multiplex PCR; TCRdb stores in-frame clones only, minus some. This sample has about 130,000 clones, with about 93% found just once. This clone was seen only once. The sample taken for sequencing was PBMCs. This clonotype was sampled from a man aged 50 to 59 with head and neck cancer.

This CDR3 reads CASSLGSSILNTGELFF. The CDR3 DNA follows: TGCGCCAGCAGCCTAGGAAGTTCAATATTGAACACCGGGGAGCTGTTTTTT. The V gene is TRBV5-1, the J gene TRBJ2-2; no definite D call. Looked up from germline, CDR1 is SGHRS and CDR2 is YFSETQ. Deletions cut 4 bases from V and 1 base from J, with 17 bases between. This CDR3 is built from 17 residues. Based on the CDR3 plus reference TRBV5-1 and TRBJ2-2, the full variable domain is KAGVTQTPRYLIKTRGQQVTLSCSPISGHRSVSWYQQTPGQGLQFLFEYFSETQRNKGNFPGRFSGRQFSNSRSEMNVSTLELGDSALYLCASSLGSSILNTGELFFGEGSRLTVL.